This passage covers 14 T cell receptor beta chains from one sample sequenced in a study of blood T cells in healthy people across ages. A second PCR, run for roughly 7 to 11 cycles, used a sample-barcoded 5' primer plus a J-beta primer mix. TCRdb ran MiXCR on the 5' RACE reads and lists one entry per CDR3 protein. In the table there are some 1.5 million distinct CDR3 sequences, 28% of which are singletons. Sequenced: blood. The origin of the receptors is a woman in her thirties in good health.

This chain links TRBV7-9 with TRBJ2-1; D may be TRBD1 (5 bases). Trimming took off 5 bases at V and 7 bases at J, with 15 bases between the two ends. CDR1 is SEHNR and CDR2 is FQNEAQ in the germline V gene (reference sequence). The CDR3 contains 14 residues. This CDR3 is CASSPQPQENEQFF. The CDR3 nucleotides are TGTGCCAGCAGCCCCCAACCACAGGAGAATGAGCAGTTCTTC.

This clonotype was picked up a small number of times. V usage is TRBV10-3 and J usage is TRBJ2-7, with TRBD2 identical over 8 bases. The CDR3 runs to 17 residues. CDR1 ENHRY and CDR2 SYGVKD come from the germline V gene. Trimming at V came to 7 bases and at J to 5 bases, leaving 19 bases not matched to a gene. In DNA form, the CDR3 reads TGTGCCATCAATCGGGAGGGAGGGCCAAGTAATTCGAACGAGCAGTACTTC. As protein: CAINREGGPSNSNEQYF.

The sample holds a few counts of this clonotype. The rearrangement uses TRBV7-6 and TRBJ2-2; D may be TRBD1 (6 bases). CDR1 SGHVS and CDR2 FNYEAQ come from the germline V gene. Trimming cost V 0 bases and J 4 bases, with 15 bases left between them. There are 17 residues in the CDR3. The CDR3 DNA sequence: TGTGCCAGCAGCTTAGCGCAGGGGCTGGTATCCACCGGGGAGCTGTTTTTT. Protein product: CASSLAQGLVSTGELFF.

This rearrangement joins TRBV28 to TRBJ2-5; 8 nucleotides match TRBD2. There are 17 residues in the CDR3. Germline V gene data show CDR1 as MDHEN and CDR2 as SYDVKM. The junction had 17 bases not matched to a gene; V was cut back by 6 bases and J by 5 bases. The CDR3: CASSTVSGGGIGETQYF. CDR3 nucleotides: TGTGCCAGCAGCACCGTGAGTGGCGGGGGGATTGGGGAGACCCAGTACTTC.

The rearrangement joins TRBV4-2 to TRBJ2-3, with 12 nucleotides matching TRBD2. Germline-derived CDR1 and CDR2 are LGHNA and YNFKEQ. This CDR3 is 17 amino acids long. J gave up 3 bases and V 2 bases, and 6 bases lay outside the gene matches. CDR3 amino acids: CASSQTSTSGSTDTQYF. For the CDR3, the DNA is TGTGCCAGCAGCCAAACCTCGACTAGCGGGAGTACAGATACGCAGTATTTT.

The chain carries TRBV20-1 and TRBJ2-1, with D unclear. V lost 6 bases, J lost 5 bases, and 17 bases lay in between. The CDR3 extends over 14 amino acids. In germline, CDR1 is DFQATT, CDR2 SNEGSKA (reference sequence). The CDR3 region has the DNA TGCAGTGCGCGTAAACGAGACGGGCACAATGAGCAGTTCTTC. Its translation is CSARKRDGHNEQFF.

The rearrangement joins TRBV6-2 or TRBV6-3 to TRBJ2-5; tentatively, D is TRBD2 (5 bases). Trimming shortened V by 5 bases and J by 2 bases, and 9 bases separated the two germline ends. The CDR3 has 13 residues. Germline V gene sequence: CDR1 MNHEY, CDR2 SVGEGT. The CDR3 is CASSKTIQETQYF. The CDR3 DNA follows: TGTGCCAGCAGTAAGACTATACAAGAGACCCAGTACTTC.

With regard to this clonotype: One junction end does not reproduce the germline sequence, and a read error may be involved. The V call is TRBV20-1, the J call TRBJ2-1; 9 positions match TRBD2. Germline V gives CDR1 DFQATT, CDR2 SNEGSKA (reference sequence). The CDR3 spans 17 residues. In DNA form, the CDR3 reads TGCAGTGCTAGCGGTGTAGTTGGAAGCGGGAGGCGTAATGAACAGTTCTTC. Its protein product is CSASGVVGSGRRNEQFF.

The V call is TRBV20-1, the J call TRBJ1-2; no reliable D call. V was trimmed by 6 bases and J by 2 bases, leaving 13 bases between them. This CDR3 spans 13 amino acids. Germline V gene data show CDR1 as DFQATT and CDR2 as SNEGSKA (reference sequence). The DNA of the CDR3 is TGCAGTGCCTGGTTGAGCCGCAACTATGGCTACACCTTC. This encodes CSAWLSRNYGYTF.

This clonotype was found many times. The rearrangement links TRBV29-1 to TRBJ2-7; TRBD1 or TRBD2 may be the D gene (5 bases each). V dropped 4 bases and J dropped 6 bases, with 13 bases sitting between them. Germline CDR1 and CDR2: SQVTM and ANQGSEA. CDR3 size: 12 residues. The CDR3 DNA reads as TGCAGCGTTGTTCGTCAGGGACGCGAGCAGTACTTC. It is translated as CSVVRQGREQYF.

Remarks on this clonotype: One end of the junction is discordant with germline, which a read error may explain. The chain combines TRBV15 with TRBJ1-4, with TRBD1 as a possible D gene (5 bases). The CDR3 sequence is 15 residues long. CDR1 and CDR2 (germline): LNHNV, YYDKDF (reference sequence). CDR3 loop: CATSSHRQGDEKRFF. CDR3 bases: TGTGCCACCAGCAGCCACCGTCAAGGGGATGAAAAACGGTTTTTT. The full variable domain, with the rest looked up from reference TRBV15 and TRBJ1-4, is DAMVIQNPRYQVTQFGKPVTLSCSQTLNHNVMYWYQQKSSQAPKLLFHYYDKDFNNEADTPDNFQSRRPNTSFCFLDIRSPGLGDTAMYLCATSSHRQGDEKRFFGSGTQLSVL.

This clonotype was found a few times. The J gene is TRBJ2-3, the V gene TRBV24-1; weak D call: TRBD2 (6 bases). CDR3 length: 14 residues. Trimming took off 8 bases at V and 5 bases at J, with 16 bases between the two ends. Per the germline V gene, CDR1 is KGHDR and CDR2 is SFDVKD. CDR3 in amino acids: CATMGTFEGDTQYF. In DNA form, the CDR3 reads TGTGCCACCATGGGGACTTTCGAGGGAGATACGCAGTATTTT.

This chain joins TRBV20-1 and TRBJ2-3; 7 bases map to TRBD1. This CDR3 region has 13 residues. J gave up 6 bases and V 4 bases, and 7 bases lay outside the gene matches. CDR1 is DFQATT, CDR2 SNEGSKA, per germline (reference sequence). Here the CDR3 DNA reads TGCAGTGCTACTACAGGGGCGACCGATACGCAGTATTTT. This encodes CSATTGATDTQYF.

The CDR3 loop is CASSENLYGYTF. For the CDR3, the DNA is TGCGCCAGCAGCGAGAACCTCTATGGCTACACCTTC. This chain joins TRBV5-1 and TRBJ1-2; no definite D call. The ends were cut back, 4 bases at V and 4 bases at J, with 8 bases in the middle. The CDR3 sequence is 12 residues long. CDR1 is SGHRS, CDR2 YFSETQ, per germline.